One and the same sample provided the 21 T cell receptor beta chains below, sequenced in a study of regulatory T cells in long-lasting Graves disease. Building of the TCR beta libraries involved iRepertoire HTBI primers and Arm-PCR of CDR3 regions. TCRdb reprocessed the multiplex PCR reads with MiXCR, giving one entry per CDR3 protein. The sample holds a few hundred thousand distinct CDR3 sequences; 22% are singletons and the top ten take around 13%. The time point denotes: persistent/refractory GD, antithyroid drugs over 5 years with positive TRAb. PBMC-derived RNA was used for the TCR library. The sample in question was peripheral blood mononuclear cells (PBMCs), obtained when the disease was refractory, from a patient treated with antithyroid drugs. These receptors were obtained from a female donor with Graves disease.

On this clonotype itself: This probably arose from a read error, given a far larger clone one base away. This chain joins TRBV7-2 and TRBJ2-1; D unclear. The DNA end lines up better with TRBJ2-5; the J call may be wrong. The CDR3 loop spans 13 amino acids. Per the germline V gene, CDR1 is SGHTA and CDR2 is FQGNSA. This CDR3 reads CASTPVGQETQYF. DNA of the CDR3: TGTGCCAGCACCCCCGTGGGCCAAGAGACCCAGTACTTC.

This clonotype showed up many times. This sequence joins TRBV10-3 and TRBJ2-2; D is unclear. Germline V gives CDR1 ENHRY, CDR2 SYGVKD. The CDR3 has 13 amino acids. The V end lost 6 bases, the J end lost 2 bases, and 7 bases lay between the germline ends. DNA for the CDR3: TGTGCCATCAGCCCGGGTAACACCGGGGAGCTGTTTTTT. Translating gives CAISPGNTGELFF.

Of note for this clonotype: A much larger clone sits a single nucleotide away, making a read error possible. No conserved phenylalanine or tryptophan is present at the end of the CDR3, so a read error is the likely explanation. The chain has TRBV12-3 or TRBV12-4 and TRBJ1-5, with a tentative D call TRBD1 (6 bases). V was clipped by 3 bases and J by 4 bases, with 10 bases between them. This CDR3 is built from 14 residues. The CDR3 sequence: CASSFGGANQPQHL. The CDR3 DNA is TGTGCCAGCAGTTTCGGGGGGGCTAATCAGCCCCAGCATCTT.

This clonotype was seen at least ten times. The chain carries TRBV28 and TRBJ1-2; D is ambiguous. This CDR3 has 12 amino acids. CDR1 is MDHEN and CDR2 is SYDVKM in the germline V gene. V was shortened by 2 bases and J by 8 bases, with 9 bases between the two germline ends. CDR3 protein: CASSLHFQGYTF. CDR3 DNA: TGTGCCAGCAGTTTACACTTTCAGGGCTACACCTTC.

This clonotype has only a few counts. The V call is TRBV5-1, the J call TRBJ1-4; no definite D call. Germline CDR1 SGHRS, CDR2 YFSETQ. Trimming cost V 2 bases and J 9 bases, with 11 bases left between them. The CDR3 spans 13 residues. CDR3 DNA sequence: TGCGCCAGCAGCTTAGATGTTGAGCAAAAACTGTTTTTT. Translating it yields CASSLDVEQKLFF.

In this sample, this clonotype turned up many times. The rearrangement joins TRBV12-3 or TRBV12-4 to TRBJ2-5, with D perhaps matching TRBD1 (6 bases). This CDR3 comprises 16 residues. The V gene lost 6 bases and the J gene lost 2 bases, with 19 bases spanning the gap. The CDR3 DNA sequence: TGTGCCAGCAGCCCCCCAGGGGACAAACGACAAGAGACCCAGTACTTC. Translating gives CASSPPGDKRQETQYF.

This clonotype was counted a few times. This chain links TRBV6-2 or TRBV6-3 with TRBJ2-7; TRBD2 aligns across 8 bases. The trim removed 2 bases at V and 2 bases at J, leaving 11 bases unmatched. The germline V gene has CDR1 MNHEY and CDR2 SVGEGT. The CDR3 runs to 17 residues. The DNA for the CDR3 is TGTGCCAGCAGTTACGGCAGCGGGGGTCCCCGGGCCTACGAGCAGTACTTC. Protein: CASSYGSGGPRAYEQYF.

The CDR3 loop is CASTPMLGETYEQYF. The CDR3 coding sequence is TGCGCCAGCACGCCTATGTTGGGCGAGACTTACGAGCAGTACTTC. The chain joins TRBV5-1 to TRBJ2-7; the D is unclear. Between the trimmed V and J ends, which lost 6 bases and 4 bases, there was a span of 20 bases. In germline, CDR1 is SGHRS, CDR2 YFSETQ. The CDR3 consists of 15 residues.

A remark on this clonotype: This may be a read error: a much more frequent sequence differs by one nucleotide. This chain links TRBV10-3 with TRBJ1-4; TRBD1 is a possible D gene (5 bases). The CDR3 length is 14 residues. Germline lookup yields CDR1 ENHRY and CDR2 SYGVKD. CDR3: CASSYDQRGEKPFF. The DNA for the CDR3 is TGTGCCAGCAGTTATGACCAAAGGGGTGAAAAACCGTTTTTT.

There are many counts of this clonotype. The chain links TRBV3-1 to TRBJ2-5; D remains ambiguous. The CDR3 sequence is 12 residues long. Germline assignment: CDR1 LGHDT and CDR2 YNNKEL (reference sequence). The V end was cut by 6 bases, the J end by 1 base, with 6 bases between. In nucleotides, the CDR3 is TGTGCCAGCAGTCAGGTCCAAGAGACCCAGTACTTC. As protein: CASSQVQETQYF.

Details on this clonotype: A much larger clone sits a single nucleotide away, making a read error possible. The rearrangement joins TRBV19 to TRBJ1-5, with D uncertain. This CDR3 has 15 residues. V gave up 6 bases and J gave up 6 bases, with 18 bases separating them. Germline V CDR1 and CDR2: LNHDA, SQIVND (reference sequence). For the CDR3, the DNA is TGTGCCAGTAGCCTCGACGGATCCCATCGTCAGCCCCAGCATTTT. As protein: CASSLDGSHRQPQHF. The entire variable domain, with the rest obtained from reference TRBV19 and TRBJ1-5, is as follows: DGGITQSPKYLFRKEGQNVTLSCEQNLNHDAMYWYRQDPGQGLRLIYYSQIVNDFQKGDIAEGYSVSREKKESFPLTVTSAQKNPTAFYLCASSLDGSHRQPQHFGDGTRLSIL.

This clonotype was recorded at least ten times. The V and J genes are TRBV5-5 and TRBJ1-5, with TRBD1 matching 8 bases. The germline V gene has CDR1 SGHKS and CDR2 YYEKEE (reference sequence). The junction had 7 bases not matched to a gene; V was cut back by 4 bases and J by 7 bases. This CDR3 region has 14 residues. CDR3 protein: CASSAGQGGQPQHF. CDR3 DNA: TGTGCCAGCAGCGCCGGACAGGGAGGCCAGCCCCAGCATTTT.

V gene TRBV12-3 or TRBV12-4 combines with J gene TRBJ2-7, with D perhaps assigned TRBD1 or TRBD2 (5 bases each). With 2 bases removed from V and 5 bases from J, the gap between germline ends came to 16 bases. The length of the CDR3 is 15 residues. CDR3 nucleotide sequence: TGTGCCAGCAGTTTATGGGGGTCCGTCTTCCACGAGCAGTACTTC. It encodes CASSLWGSVFHEQYF.

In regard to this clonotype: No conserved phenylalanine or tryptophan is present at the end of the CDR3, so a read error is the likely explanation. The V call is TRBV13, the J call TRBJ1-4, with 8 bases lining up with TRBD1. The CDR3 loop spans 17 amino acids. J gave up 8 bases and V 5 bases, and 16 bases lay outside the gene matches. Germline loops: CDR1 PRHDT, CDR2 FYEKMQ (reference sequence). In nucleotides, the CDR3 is TGTGCCAGCAGCCCCACCGGCCAGGGGGCGTTCGAGGAAAAACTGTTTTCT. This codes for CASSPTGQGAFEEKLFS.

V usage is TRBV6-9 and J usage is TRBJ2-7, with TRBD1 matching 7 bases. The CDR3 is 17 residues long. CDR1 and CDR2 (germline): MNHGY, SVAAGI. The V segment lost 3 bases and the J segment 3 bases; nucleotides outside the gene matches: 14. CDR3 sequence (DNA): TGTGCCAGCAGTTACTCCGCCTCCGGGACAGAGGGCTACGAGCAGTACTTC. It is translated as CASSYSASGTEGYEQYF.

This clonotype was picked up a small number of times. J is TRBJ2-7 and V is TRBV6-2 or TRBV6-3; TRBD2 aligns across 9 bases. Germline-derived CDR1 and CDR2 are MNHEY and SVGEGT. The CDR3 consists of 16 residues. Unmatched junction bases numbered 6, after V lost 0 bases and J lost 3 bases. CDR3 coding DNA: TGTGCCAGCAGTTACTCAGGCGGGAGGGAAAACTACGAGCAGTACTTC. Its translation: CASSYSGGRENYEQYF.

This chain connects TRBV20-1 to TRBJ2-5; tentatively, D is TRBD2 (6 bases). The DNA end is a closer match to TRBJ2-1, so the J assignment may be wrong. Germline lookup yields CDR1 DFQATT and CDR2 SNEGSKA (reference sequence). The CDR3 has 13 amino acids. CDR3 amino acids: CSAPPSVTDEQFF. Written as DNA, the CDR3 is TGCAGTGCCCCCCCTAGCGTGACCGATGAGCAGTTCTTC.

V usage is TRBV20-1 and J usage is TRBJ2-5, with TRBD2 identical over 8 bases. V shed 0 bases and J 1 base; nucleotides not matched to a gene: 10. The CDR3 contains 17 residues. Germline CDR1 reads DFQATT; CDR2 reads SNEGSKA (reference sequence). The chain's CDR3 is CSARDPWGSGVQETQYF. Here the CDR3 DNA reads TGCAGTGCTAGAGATCCATGGGGTAGCGGGGTCCAAGAGACCCAGTACTTC.

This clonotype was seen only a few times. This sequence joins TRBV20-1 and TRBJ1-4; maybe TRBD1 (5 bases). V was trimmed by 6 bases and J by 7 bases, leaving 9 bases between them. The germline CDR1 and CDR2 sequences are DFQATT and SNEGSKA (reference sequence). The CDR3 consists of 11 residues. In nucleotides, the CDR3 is TGCAGTGCCACAGGAGGTGAAAAACTGTTTTTT. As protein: CSATGGEKLFF.

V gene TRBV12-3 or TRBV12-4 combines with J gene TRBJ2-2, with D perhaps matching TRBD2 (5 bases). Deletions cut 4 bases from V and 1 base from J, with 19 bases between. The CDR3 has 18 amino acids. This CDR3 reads CASSSLLPLGVNTGELFF. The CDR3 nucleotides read TGTGCCAGCAGTTCTTTGCTCCCACTCGGGGTGAACACCGGGGAGCTGTTTTTT.

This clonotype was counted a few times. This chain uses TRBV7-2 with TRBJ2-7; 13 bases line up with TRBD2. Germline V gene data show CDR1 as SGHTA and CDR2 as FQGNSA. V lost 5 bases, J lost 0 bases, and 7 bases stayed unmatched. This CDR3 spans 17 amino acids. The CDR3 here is CASSKLAGGILSYEQYF. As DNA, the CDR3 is TGTGCCAGCAGCAAACTAGCGGGGGGGATCCTCTCCTACGAGCAGTACTTC.